One and the same sample provided the 24 T cell receptor beta chains below, sequenced in a study of blood T cell repertoires in COVID-19. The assay was immunoSEQ multiplex PCR, and TCRdb's table has in-frame clones only and misses some. The data show roughly 250,000 clones, approximately 88% seen once. Sequenced input: PBMCs or T cells enriched from blood (not recorded which). The receptor set was obtained from a woman in her thirties or forties with acute COVID-19.

The J gene is TRBJ2-1, the V gene TRBV27; TRBD1 is a possible D gene (6 bases). V was shortened by 5 bases and J by 6 bases, with 11 bases between the two germline ends. Germline values: CDR1 MNHEY, CDR2 SMNVEV (reference sequence). CDR3 length: 13 amino acids. CDR3 in amino acids: CASSPTGSNEQFF. DNA for the CDR3: TGTGCCAGCAGTCCTACAGGGAGCAATGAGCAGTTCTTC.

The chain couples TRBV27 to TRBJ2-1, with D perhaps TRBD1 (5 bases). Germline V gene sequence: CDR1 MNHEY, CDR2 SMNVEV (reference sequence). V shed 5 bases and J shed 5 bases, with 13 bases lying between them. This CDR3 spans 14 amino acids. The CDR3 here is CASSPGRRDNEQFF. The CDR3 nucleotides read TGTGCCAGCAGTCCCGGACGCAGGGACAATGAGCAGTTCTTC.

The chain combines TRBV27 with TRBJ2-2; 14 nucleotides align to TRBD2. Losses at the gene ends were 4 bases for V and 5 bases for J; bases not matched to a gene: 12. Germline loops: CDR1 MNHEY, CDR2 SMNVEV (reference sequence). There are 19 residues in the CDR3. In DNA form, the CDR3 reads TGTGCCAGCAGTTATAAGGGGACTAGCGGGAGTTTGAGTACCGGGGAGCTGTTTTTT. This gives the protein CASSYKGTSGSLSTGELFF.

Here the CDR3 DNA reads TGTGCCAGCGAAGCCCACGAGACTGAAGCTTTCTTT. Its translation: CASEAHETEAFF. This chain joins TRBV2 and TRBJ1-1; no clear D gene. The ends were cut back, 8 bases at V and 5 bases at J, with 12 bases in the middle. This CDR3 is built from 12 residues. Looked up from germline, CDR1 is SNHLY and CDR2 is FYNNEI. Looking up the rest from reference TRBV2 and TRBJ1-1 gives the full variable domain: EPEVTQTPSHQVTQMGQEVILRCVPISNHLYFYWYRQILGQKVEFLVSFYNNEISEKSEIFDDQFSVERPDGSNFTLKIRSTKLEDSAMYFCASEAHETEAFFGQGTRLTVV.

This chain links TRBV18 with TRBJ1-2, with 8 bases that match TRBD1. V trimming: 3 bases; J trimming: 1 base; junction bases outside the gene matches: 10. The CDR3 totals 17 residues. The germline V gene encodes CDR1 KGHSH and CDR2 LQKENI. The CDR3 spells CASSPAPLTGDNYGYTF. The CDR3 bases are TGTGCCAGCTCACCGGCCCCCTTGACAGGGGATAACTATGGCTACACCTTC.

J is TRBJ2-7 and V is TRBV10-3; D might be TRBD1 (6 bases). The ends were cut back, 6 bases at V and 2 bases at J, with 17 bases in the middle. CDR1 is ENHRY and CDR2 is SYGVKD in the germline V gene. The CDR3 has 15 residues. The CDR3 coding sequence is TGTGCCATCAGCCCGGACAGCGCAGATGCCTACGAGCAGTACTTC. Translation: CAISPDSADAYEQYF.

This chain connects TRBV5-6 to TRBJ2-1, with 7 bases lining up with TRBD1. Germline assignment: CDR1 SGHDT and CDR2 YYEEEE. With 1 base clipped from V and 8 bases from J, the junction kept 12 bases outside the gene matches. The length of the CDR3 is 16 residues. The CDR3 DNA is TGTGCCAGCAGCTTGTGGCCCAGGGGGAAATTCGATGAGCAGTTCTTC. Its translation is CASSLWPRGKFDEQFF.

The genes are TRBV7-8 and TRBJ2-1, with TRBD1 matching 8 bases. Trimming took 4 bases from V and 0 from J; bases not matched to a gene: 14. Germline CDR1 is SGHVS and CDR2 is FQNEAQ. The CDR3 is 19 amino acids. The CDR3 DNA is TGTGCCAGCAGCTCCCGGACAGGGCTACCAATAAGCTCCTACAATGAGCAGTTCTTC. Translated: CASSSRTGLPISSYNEQFF. The entire variable domain, with the rest obtained from reference TRBV7-8 and TRBJ2-1, is as follows: GAGVSQSPRYKVAKRGQDVALRCDPISGHVSLFWYQQALGQGPEFLTYFQNEAQLDKSGLPSDRFFAERPEGSVSTLKIQRTQQEDSAVYLCASSSRTGLPISSYNEQFFGPGTRLTVL.

The chain links TRBV30 to TRBJ1-2; D gene ambiguous. In germline, CDR1 is GTSNPN, CDR2 SVGIG (reference sequence). The CDR3 consists of 14 residues. V gave up 3 bases and J gave up 4 bases, with 15 bases separating them. In DNA form, the CDR3 reads TGTGCCTGGAGGGTTAAGGCGGCGAGCTATGGCTACACCTTC. This encodes CAWRVKAASYGYTF.

This chain joins TRBV20-1 and TRBJ2-3; 9 positions agree with TRBD2. CDR1 DFQATT and CDR2 SNEGSKA come from the germline V gene (reference sequence). This CDR3 contains 15 residues. The ends lost 3 bases at V and 1 base at J; junction bases unmatched: 5. CDR3 protein: CSASLAGYGTDTQYF. Written as DNA, the CDR3 is TGCAGTGCTAGTCTAGCGGGATACGGCACAGATACGCAGTATTTT.

The V call is TRBV28, the J call TRBJ2-7, with TRBD1 matching over 7 bases. With V trimmed by 6 bases and J by 0 bases, 8 bases remained unmatched. The germline CDR1 and CDR2 sequences are MDHEN and SYDVKM. The CDR3 length is 15 residues. The CDR3 here is CASRLGQVLSYEQYF. The DNA for the CDR3 is TGTGCCAGCAGACTCGGACAGGTCCTCTCCTACGAGCAGTACTTC.

The CDR3 is CASSPDGGRVTYNEQFF. The CDR3 bases are TGTGCCAGCTCACCCGATGGCGGGAGGGTTACCTACAATGAGCAGTTCTTC. This sequence joins TRBV18 and TRBJ2-1; 9 bases map to TRBD2. Trimming took 3 bases from V and 2 from J; bases not matched to a gene: 8. CDR3 length equals 17 residues. Per germline, CDR1 KGHSH and CDR2 LQKENI.

This sequence joins TRBV10-3 and TRBJ1-3, with no clear D. CDR3 size: 12 residues. Germline lookup yields CDR1 ENHRY and CDR2 SYGVKD. V lost 5 bases and J lost 5, with 7 bases in between. The CDR3 loop reads CAISTSRNTIYF. DNA of the CDR3: TGTGCCATCAGTACAAGTAGAAACACCATATATTTT.

This chain connects TRBV19 to TRBJ1-6, with a weak D call TRBD1 (5 bases). Per germline, CDR1 LNHDA and CDR2 SQIVND (reference sequence). This CDR3 is 15 amino acids long. The V gene lost 3 bases and the J gene lost 9 bases, with 15 bases spanning the gap. The CDR3 DNA sequence: TGTGCCAGTAGTATTCTGGCAGGGAGGCCTTCACCCCTCCACTTT. Its translation: CASSILAGRPSPLHF.

The genes are TRBV19 and TRBJ1-2; D is perhaps TRBD1 (6 bases). Per the germline V gene, CDR1 is LNHDA and CDR2 is SQIVND (reference sequence). The CDR3 extends over 13 amino acids. Trimming took off 7 bases at V and 4 bases at J, with 13 bases between the two ends. CDR3 sequence: CASNLGTLYGYTF. Written as DNA, the CDR3 is TGTGCCAGTAACCTCGGGACACTCTATGGCTACACCTTC.

This chain connects TRBV30 to TRBJ2-5, with D possibly TRBD2 on 5 matching bases. The CDR3 is 13 amino acids. V lost 4 bases and J 7 bases, leaving 16 bases between the germline ends. Germline V gives CDR1 GTSNPN, CDR2 SVGIG (reference sequence). The CDR3 DNA follows: TGTGCCTGGACATACGGGGATGCCCGGACCCAGTACTTC. It is translated as CAWTYGDARTQYF.

V is TRBV29-1 and J is TRBJ1-1; no clear D. CDR1 is SQVTM, CDR2 ANQGSEA, per germline. The V end was cut by 1 base, the J end by 1 base, with 13 bases between. The CDR3 extends over 15 amino acids. In nucleotides, the CDR3 is TGCAGCGTTGAAGTCGGTCGGTCAAAGAACACTGAAGCTTTCTTT. Its protein is CSVEVGRSKNTEAFF.

The CDR3 DNA reads TGTGCCAGCAGTTTATTTGCAGGAACTAGCACAGATACGCAGTATTTT. Its protein is CASSLFAGTSTDTQYF. V gene TRBV27 combines with J gene TRBJ2-3; D gene uncertain. Germline CDR1 is MNHEY and CDR2 is SMNVEV (reference sequence). The V and J ends lost 1 base and 0 bases respectively, with 11 bases between them. The CDR3 totals 16 residues.

The rearrangement uses TRBV5-4 and TRBJ1-2; 8 nucleotides match TRBD1. Germline loops: CDR1 SGHNT, CDR2 YYREEE (reference sequence). The trim removed 3 bases at V and 1 base at J, leaving 5 bases unmatched. The CDR3 consists of 15 residues. The CDR3 sequence is CASSSGTGLNYGYTF. The CDR3 DNA is TGTGCCAGCAGCTCAGGGACAGGCCTTAACTATGGCTACACCTTC.

This clone is a singleton in its sample. The chain combines TRBV5-5 with TRBJ2-5; 8 bases fit TRBD2. The junction had 7 bases not matched to a gene; V was cut back by 2 bases and J by 4 bases. The length of the CDR3 is 15 residues. The germline gives CDR1 SGHKS, CDR2 YYEKEE (reference sequence). The DNA for the CDR3 is TGTGCCAGCAGCTTTAATTCGGCGGGAGGAGAGACCCAGTACTTC. This codes for CASSFNSAGGETQYF.

DNA of the CDR3: TGTGCCATCGAAGGGAGGGAGAGCTCTGGAAACACCATATATTTT. As protein: CAIEGRESSGNTIYF. J is TRBJ1-3 and V is TRBV10-3, with D unresolved. Germline values: CDR1 ENHRY, CDR2 SYGVKD. The CDR3 extends over 15 amino acids. Between the trimmed V and J ends, which lost 8 bases and 0 bases, there was a span of 14 bases.

V usage is TRBV3-1 (or the pseudogene TRBV3-2) and J usage is TRBJ2-3, with 11 bases aligning to TRBD2. The CDR3 consists of 17 residues. Per the germline V gene, CDR1 is LGHDT and CDR2 is YNNKEL (reference sequence). J gave up 5 bases and V 4 bases, and 11 bases lay outside the gene matches. The CDR3 loop reads CASSPRASGRSVDTQYF. CDR3 nucleotide sequence: TGTGCCAGCAGCCCTCGTGCTAGCGGGAGGAGTGTAGATACGCAGTATTTT.

The CDR3 coding sequence is TGTGCCAGCAGTCAGGGACAGGGGCGGGGGAAGCCCCAGCATTTT. It is translated as CASSQGQGRGKPQHF. The chain combines TRBV28 with TRBJ1-5, with TRBD1 matching 10 bases. The CDR3 loop spans 15 amino acids. J lost 8 bases, V lost 5 bases, and 9 bases had no gene match. Germline CDR1 MDHEN, CDR2 SYDVKM.

The chain couples TRBV7-2 to TRBJ1-5, with D possibly TRBD1 on 5 matching bases. The CDR3 sequence is 15 residues long. The ends were cut back, 1 base at V and 7 bases at J, with 14 bases in the middle. CDR1 is SGHTA and CDR2 is FQGNSA in the germline V gene. The CDR3: CASSLVVGLRQPQHF. CDR3 in DNA: TGTGCCAGCAGCTTAGTGGTGGGGCTTAGACAGCCCCAGCATTTT. The full variable domain, its missing parts supplied by reference TRBV7-2 and TRBJ1-5, is GAGVSQSPSNKVTEKGKDVELRCDPISGHTALYWYRQSLGQGLEFLIYFQGNSAPDKSGLPSDRFSAERTGGSVSTLTIQRTQQEDSAVYLCASSLVVGLRQPQHFGDGTRLSIL.